The 2 T cell receptor beta chains below were found in one sample sequenced in a study of blood T cell repertoires in COVID-19. Data came from immunoSEQ multiplex PCR; TCRdb stores just in-frame clones and leaves some out. The table shows a few hundred thousand clones, with roughly 83% occurring only once. The sequenced material came from peripheral blood. Receptors were obtained from a woman aged 45-65 years with acute or convalescent COVID-19.

The rearrangement links TRBV19 to TRBJ2-1; TRBD1 aligns across 9 bases. The germline gives CDR1 LNHDA, CDR2 SQIVND (reference sequence). The CDR3 is made up of 17 amino acids. The V segment lost 2 bases and the J segment 5 bases; nucleotides outside the gene matches: 10. The CDR3 bases are TGTGCCAGTAGTATAAGGGGCGGGACAGGGCGCCACAATGAGCAGTTCTTC. It is translated as CASSIRGGTGRHNEQFF. Drawing the rest from reference TRBV19 and TRBJ2-1, the complete variable domain is DGGITQSPKYLFRKEGQNVTLSCEQNLNHDAMYWYRQDPGQGLRLIYYSQIVNDFQKGDIAEGYSVSREKKESFPLTVTSAQKNPTAFYLCASSIRGGTGRHNEQFFGPGTRLTVL.

The V gene is TRBV11-2, the J gene TRBJ1-5, with TRBD1 identical over 9 bases. The CDR3 length is 14 residues. V trimming: 5 bases; J trimming: 2 bases; junction bases outside the gene matches: 1. Germline CDR1 is SGHAT and CDR2 is FQNNGV. The CDR3 loop reads CASSRTGGNQPQHF. CDR3 nucleotides: TGTGCCAGCAGCCGGACAGGGGGCAATCAGCCCCAGCATTTT.